This entry describes one TCR beta chain. Profiling relied on immunoSEQ multiplex PCR, and the TCRdb table lists in-frame clones only, not all of them. The table includes more than 10,000 clones, around 70% detected once. The CDR3 extends over 15 amino acids. Germline values: CDR1 LNHDA, CDR2 SQIVND (reference sequence). With V trimmed by 4 bases and J by 0 bases, 2 bases remained unmatched. This sample is part of a study of sequential checkpoint blockade in melanoma. The treatment here: randomized to nivolumab then ipilimumab (arm A) or the reverse (arm B). DNA-damaging chemotherapy had not been given to any patient beforehand. From thawed PBMCs, live CD3+CD8+ cells negative for CD19 and CD56 were sorted.

This receptor was taken from a human donor with melanoma. The gene calls are TRBV19 and TRBJ1-3; 8 bases match TRBD1. Sequenced material: CD8+ T cells sorted from blood (inferred from file names), taken from a patient given nivolumab and ipilimumab in sequence. CDR3 amino acids: CASSTTGGSGNTIYF. In DNA form, the CDR3 reads TGTGCCAGTAGTACCACAGGGGGCTCTGGAAACACCATATATTTT.